This T cell receptor beta chain appears in the sequencing data of a study of OX40 agonist ivuxolimab in advanced cancers. Across the whole study: It was permissible to have had prior anti-PD-1, anti-PD-L1 or anti-CTLA-4 therapy, and under 45% had some.

Assay: immunoSEQ multiplex PCR; the TCRdb copy retains only in-frame clones and omits some. The table lists approximately 81,000 clones, around 83% of them singletons. The CDR3 is 14 amino acids. Germline values: CDR1 SGHRS, CDR2 YFSETQ. V gave up 4 bases and J gave up 3 bases, with 11 bases separating them. This TCR was recovered from an adult with an advanced solid tumor such as melanoma, head and neck, liver or kidney cancer. The V gene is TRBV5-1, the J gene TRBJ1-5; tentatively, D is TRBD1 (5 bases). This sample comprised CD4+ or CD8+ T cells sorted from blood, obtained in a trial of the OX40 agonist ivuxolimab. The CDR3, as DNA: TGCGCCAGCAGCCCGACAGCGGACAATCAGCCCCAGCATTTT. Its translation: CASSPTADNQPQHF.